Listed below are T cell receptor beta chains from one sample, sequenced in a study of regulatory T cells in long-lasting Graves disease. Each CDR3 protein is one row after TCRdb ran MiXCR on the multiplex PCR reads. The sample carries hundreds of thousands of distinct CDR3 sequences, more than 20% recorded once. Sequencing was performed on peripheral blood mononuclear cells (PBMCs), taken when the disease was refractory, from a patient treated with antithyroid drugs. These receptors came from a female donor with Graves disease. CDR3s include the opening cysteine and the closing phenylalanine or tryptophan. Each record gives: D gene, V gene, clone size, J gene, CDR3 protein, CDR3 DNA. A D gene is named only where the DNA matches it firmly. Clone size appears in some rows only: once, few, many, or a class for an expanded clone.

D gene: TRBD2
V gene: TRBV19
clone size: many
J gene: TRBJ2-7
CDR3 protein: CASSISSGRTSYEQYF
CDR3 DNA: TGTGCCAGTAGTATTTCGAGCGGGAGGACAAGCTACGAGCAGTACTTC

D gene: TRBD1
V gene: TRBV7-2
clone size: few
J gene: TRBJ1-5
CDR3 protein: CASSSVGGGSNQPQHF
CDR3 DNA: TGTGCCAGCAGTTCGGTCGGAGGGGGCAGCAATCAGCCCCAGCATTTT

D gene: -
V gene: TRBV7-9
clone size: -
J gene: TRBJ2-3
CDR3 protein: CASSRSMVVTDTQYF
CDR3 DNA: TGTGCCAGCAGCCGAAGCATGGTGGTCACAGATACGCAGTATTTT

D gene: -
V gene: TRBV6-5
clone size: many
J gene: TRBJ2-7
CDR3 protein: CASSYVGGPYEQYF
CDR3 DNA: TGTGCCAGCAGTTACGTGGGGGGGCCCTACGAGCAGTACTTC

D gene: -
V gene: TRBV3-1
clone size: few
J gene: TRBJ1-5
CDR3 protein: CASSQDRTDQPQHF
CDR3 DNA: TGTGCCAGCAGCCAAGATCGCACAGACCAGCCCCAGCATTTT

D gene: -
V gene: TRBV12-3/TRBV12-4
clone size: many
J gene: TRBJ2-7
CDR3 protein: CASSAYREAYEQYF
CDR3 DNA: TGTGCCAGCAGTGCCTACAGGGAAGCCTACGAGCAGTACTTC

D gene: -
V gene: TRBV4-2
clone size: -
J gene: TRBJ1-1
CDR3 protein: CASSQDWASENTEAFF
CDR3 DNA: TGTGCCAGCAGCCAAGATTGGGCCTCGGAGAACACTGAAGCTTTCTTT

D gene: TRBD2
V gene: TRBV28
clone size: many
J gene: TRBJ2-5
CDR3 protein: CASSTLAGTREETQYF
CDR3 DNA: TGTGCCAGCAGTACCCTCGCCGGGACTAGAGAAGAGACCCAGTACTTC

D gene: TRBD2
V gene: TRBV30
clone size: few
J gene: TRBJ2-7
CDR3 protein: CAWSAGTSGDVEQYF
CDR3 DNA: TGTGCCTGGAGTGCCGGGACTAGCGGTGATGTGGAGCAGTACTTC

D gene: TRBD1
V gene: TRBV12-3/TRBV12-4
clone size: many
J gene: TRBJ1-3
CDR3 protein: CASREGQGSGNTIYF
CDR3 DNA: TGTGCCAGCAGGGAAGGACAGGGATCTGGAAACACCATATATTTT

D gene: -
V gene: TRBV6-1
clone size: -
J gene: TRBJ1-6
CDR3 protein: CASSEAPGLGGSLKGSPLHF
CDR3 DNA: TGTGCCAGCAGTGAAGCCCCGGGGCTCGGGGGATCACTTAAAGGGTCACCCCTCCACTTT

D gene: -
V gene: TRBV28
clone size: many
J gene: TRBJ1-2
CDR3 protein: CASQGRGYTF
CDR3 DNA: TGTGCCAGCCAGGGGAGAGGCTACACCTTC

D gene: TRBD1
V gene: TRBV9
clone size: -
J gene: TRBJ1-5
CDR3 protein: CASSEGTGAQPQHF
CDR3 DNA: TGTGCCAGCAGTGAAGGGACAGGGGCACAGCCCCAGCATTTT

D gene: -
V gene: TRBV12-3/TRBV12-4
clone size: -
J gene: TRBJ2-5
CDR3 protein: CASSAQQETQYF
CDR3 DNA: TGTGCCAGCAGTGCCCAACAAGAGACCCAGTACTTC

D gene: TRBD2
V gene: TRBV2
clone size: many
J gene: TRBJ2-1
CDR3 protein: CASSVIAGQYEQFF
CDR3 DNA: TGTGCCAGCAGTGTTATAGCGGGACAATATGAGCAGTTCTTC

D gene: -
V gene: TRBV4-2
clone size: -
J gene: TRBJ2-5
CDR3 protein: CASSQDGSTQYF
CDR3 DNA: TGTGCCAGCAGCCAAGATGGGTCGACCCAGTACTTC

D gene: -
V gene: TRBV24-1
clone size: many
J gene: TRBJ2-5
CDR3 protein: CATSDLRRAEQETQYF
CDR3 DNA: TGTGCCACCAGTGATTTGCGGAGGGCAGAACAAGAGACCCAGTACTTC

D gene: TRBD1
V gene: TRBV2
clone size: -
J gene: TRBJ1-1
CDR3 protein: CASSHRSYGRGTGGTTEAFF
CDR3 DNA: TGTGCCAGCAGCCACCGATCATACGGCCGGGGGACAGGAGGGACCACTGAAGCTTTCTTT

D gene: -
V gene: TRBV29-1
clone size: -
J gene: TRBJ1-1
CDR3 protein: CSSRQGLMNTEAFF
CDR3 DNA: TGCAGCTCCCGCCAGGGCCTCATGAACACTGAAGCTTTCTTT

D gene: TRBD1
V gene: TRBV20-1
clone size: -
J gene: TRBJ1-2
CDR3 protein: CSAILRDRGNYGYTF
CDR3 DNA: TGCAGTGCTATCCTCCGGGACAGGGGGAACTATGGCTACACCTTC

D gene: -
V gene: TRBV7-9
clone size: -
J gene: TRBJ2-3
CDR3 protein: CASSSPGLGTQYF
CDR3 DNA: TGTGCCAGCAGCTCCCCGGGACTCGGTACGCAGTATTTT

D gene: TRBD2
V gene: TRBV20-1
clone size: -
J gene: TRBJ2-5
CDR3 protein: CSAQLTSGRGETQYF
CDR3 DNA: TGCAGTGCGCAGTTGACTAGCGGGAGGGGGGAGACCCAGTACTTC

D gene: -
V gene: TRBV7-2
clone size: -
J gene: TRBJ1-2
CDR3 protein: CASSWGKENYGYTF
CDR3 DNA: TGTGCCAGCAGCTGGGGCAAAGAGAACTATGGCTACACCTTC

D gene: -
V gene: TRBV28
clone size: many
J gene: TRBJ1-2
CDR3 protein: CASSPTELNYGYTF
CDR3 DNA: TGTGCCAGCAGTCCGACAGAGTTGAACTATGGCTACACCTTC

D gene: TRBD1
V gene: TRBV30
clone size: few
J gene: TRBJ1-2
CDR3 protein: CAWKQGQGKHYGYTF
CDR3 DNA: TGTGCCTGGAAACAGGGACAGGGTAAACACTACGGCTACACCTTC

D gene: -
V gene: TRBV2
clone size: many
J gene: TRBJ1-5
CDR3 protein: CASSETRNQPQHF
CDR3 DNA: TGTGCCAGCAGTGAAACACGCAATCAGCCCCAGCATTTT

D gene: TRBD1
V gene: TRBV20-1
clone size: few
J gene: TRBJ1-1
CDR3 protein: CSALDRKNTEAFF
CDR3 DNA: TGCAGTGCCTTGGACAGGAAAAACACTGAAGCTTTCTTT

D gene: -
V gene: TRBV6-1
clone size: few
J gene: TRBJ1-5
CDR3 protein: CASSWDQGNQPQHF
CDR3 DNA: TGTGCCAGCAGCTGGGATCAGGGCAATCAGCCCCAGCATTTT

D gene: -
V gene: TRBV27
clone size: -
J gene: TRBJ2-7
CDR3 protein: CASPPRYEQYF
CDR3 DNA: TGTGCTAGCCCACCCCGTTACGAGCAGTACTTC

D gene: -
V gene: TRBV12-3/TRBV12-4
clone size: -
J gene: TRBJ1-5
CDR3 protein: CASSLELNQPQHF
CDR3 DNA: TGTGCCAGCAGTTTAGAACTGAATCAGCCCCAGCATTTT

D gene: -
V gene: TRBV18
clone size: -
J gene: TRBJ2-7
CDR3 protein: CASSPGASSSGEQYF
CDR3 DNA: TGTGCCAGCTCACCAGGCGCCTCCTCCTCGGGCGAGCAGTACTTC

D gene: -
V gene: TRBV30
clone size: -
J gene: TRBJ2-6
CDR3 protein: CAWETSGANVLTF
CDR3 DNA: TGTGCCTGGGAGACGAGTGGGGCCAACGTCCTGACTTTC